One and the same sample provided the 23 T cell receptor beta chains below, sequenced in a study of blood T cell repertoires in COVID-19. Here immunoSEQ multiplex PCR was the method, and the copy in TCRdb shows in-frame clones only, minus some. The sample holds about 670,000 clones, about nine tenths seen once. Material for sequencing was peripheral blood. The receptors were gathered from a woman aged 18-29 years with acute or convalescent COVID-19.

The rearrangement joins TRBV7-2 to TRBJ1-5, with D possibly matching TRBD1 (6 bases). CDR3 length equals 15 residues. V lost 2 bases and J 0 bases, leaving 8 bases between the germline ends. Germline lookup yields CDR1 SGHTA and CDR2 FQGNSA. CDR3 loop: CASSLRGNSNQPQHF. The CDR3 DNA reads TGTGCCAGCAGCTTAAGGGGGAATAGCAATCAGCCCCAGCATTTT.

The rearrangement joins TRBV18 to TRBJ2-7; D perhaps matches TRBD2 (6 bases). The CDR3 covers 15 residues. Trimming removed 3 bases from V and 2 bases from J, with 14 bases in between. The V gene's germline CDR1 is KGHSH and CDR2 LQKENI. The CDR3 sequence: CASSPSGEITYEQYF. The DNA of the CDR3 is TGTGCCAGCTCACCCTCGGGGGAGATTACCTACGAGCAGTACTTC.

The chain's CDR3 is CASTTRWGDDYTF. CDR3 nucleotide sequence: TGTGCCAGTACCACACGGTGGGGGGACGACTACACCTTC. The chain joins TRBV19 to TRBJ1-2; perhaps TRBD1 as D (5 bases). The germline V gene has CDR1 LNHDA and CDR2 SQIVND (reference sequence). V was trimmed by 7 bases and J by 10 bases, leaving 19 bases between them. The length of the CDR3 is 13 residues.

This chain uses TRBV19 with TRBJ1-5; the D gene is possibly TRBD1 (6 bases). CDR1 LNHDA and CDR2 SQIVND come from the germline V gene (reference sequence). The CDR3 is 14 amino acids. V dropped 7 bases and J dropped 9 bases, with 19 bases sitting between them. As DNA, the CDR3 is TGTGCCAGTAAGGGGGGGGACATCCCAGGGCCCCAGCATTTT. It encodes CASKGGDIPGPQHF.

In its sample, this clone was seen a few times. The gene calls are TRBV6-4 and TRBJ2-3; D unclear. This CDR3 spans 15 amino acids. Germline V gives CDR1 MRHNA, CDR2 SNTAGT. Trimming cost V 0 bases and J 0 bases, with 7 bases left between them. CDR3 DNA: TGTGCCAGCAGTGACTCGCTGGCCAGCACAGATACGCAGTATTTT. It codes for CASSDSLASTDTQYF.

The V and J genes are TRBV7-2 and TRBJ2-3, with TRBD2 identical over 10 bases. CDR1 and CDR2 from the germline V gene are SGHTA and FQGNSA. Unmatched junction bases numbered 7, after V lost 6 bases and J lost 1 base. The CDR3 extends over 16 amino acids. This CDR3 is CASSPKRGGGTDTQYF. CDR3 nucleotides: TGTGCCAGCAGTCCAAAGCGGGGGGGTGGCACAGATACGCAGTATTTT. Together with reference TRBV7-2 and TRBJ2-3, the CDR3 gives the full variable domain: GAGVSQSPSNKVTEKGKDVELRCDPISGHTALYWYRQSLGQGLEFLIYFQGNSAPDKSGLPSDRFSAERTGGSVSTLTIQRTQQEDSAVYLCASSPKRGGGTDTQYFGPGTRLTVL.

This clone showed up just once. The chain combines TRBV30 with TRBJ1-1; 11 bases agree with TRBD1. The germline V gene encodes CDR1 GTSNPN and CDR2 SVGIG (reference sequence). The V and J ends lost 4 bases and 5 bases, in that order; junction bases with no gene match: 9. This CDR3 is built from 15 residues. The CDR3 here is CAWKTGQGVGTEAFF. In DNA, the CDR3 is TGTGCCTGGAAAACGGGACAGGGGGTTGGGACTGAAGCTTTCTTT.

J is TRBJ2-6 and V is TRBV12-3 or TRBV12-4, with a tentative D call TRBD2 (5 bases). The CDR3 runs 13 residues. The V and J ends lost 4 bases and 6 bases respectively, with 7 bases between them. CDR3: CASSSGVANVLTF. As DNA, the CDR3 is TGTGCCAGCAGTTCCGGGGTGGCCAACGTCCTGACTTTC.

This chain's CDR3 is CSVNKLGEGTEAFF. CDR3 nucleotide sequence: TGCAGCGTTAATAAACTCGGCGAGGGCACTGAAGCTTTCTTT. J is TRBJ1-1 and V is TRBV29-1, with D unclear. Per the germline V gene, CDR1 is SQVTM and CDR2 is ANQGSEA. The CDR3 extends over 14 amino acids. V was pared by 5 bases and J by 4 bases, with 17 bases between. The whole variable domain, remainder taken from reference TRBV29-1 and TRBJ1-1, is SAVISQKPSRDICQRGTSLTIQCQVDSQVTMMFWYRQQPGQSLTLIATANQGSEATYESGFVIDKFPISRPNLTFSTLTVSNMSPEDSSIYLCSVNKLGEGTEAFFGQGTRLTVV.

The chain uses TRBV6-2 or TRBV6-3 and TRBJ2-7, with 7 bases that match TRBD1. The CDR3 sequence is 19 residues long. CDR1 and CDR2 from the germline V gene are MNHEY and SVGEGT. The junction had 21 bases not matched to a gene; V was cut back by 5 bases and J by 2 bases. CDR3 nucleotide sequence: TGTGCCAGCAGTCTACCCATCCCGACAGGGAATACCAACCCCTACGAGCAGTACTTC. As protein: CASSLPIPTGNTNPYEQYF.

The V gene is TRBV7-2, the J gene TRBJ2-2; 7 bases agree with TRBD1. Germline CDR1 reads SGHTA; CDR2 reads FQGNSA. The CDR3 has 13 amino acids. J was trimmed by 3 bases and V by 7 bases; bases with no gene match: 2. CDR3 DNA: TGTGCCAGCACTGGACAGGACACCGGGGAGCTGTTTTTT. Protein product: CASTGQDTGELFF.

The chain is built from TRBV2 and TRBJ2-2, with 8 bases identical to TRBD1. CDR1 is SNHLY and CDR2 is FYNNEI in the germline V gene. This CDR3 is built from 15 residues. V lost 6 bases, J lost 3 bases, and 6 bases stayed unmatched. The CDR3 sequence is CASRLRTGHTGELFF. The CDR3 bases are TGTGCCAGCAGATTACGGACAGGGCACACCGGGGAGCTGTTTTTT.

In DNA form, the CDR3 reads TGTGCCAGCTCACCCGACACGGGGGGGCGACACGAGCAGTACTTC. As protein: CASSPDTGGRHEQYF. The rearrangement joins TRBV18 to TRBJ2-7, with TRBD2 identical over 8 bases. The V and J ends lost 3 bases and 5 bases, in that order; junction bases with no gene match: 9. Looked up from germline, CDR1 is KGHSH and CDR2 is LQKENI. The CDR3 totals 15 residues.

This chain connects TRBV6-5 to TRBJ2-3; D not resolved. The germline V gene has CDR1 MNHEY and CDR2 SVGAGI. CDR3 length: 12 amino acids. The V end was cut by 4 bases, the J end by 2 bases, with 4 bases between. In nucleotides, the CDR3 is TGTGCCAGCAGTTCTACCACAGATACGCAGTATTTT. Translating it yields CASSSTTDTQYF.

The CDR3 coding sequence is TGTGCCTGGGCAAGGGGGACAGGCCCATATGGCTACACCTTC. The encoded protein is CAWARGTGPYGYTF. This rearrangement joins TRBV30 to TRBJ1-2; 8 positions match TRBD1. The V and J ends lost 5 bases and 5 bases, in that order; junction bases with no gene match: 10. The CDR3 spans 14 residues. CDR1 and CDR2 from the germline V gene are GTSNPN and SVGIG (reference sequence). The whole variable domain, filled in from reference TRBV30 and TRBJ1-2, reads SQTIHQWPATLVQPVGSPLSLECTVEGTSNPNLYWYRQAAGRGLQLLFYSVGIGQISSEVPQNLSASRPQDRQFILSSKKLLLSDSGFYLCAWARGTGPYGYTFGSGTRLTVV.

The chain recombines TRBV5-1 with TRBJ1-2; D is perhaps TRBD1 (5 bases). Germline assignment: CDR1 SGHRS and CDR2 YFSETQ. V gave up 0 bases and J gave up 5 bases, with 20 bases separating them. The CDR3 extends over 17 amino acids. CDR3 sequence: CASSLGRGVKGGYGYTF. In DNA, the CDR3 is TGCGCCAGCAGCTTGGGCCGAGGGGTCAAGGGAGGGTATGGCTACACCTTC.

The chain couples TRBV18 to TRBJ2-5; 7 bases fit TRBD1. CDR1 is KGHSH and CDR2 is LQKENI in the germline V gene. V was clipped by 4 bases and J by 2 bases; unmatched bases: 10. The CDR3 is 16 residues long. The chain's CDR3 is CASSLSVGTEQETQYF. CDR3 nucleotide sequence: TGTGCCAGCTCACTCAGCGTGGGGACAGAACAAGAGACCCAGTACTTC.

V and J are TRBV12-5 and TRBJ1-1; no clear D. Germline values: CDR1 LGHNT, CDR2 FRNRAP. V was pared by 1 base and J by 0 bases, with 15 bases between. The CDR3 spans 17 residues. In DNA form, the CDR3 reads TGTGCTAGTGGTTTGGCTTTCATTTCTCAGGTGAACACTGAAGCTTTCTTT. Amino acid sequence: CASGLAFISQVNTEAFF.

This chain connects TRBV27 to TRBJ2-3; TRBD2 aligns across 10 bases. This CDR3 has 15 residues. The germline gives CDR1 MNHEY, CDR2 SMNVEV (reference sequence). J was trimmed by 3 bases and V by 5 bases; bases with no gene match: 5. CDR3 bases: TGTGCCAGCAGTCTCCAGCGGGGGGGGACAGATACGCAGTATTTT. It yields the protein CASSLQRGGTDTQYF.

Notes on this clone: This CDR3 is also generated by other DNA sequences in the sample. CDR3 in amino acids: CASSLEGGEQPQHF. CDR3 DNA: TGCGCCAGCAGCTTGGAAGGAGGGGAACAGCCCCAGCATTTT. This chain links TRBV5-1 with TRBJ1-5, with D possibly being TRBD1 (5 bases). Germline assignment: CDR1 SGHRS and CDR2 YFSETQ. V dropped 0 bases and J dropped 7 bases, with 11 bases sitting between them. There are 14 residues in the CDR3.

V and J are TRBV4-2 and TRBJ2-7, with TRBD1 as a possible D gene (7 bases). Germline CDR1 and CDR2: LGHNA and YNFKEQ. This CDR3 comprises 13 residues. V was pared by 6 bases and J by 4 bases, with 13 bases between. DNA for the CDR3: TGTGCCAGCAGAGAGACAGGGAGGTACGAGCAGTACTTC. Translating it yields CASRETGRYEQYF.

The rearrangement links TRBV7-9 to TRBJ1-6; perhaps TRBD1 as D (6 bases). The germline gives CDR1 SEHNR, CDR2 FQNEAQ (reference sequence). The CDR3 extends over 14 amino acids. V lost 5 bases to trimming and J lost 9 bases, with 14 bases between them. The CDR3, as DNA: TGTGCCAGCAGCCCGGGACAAGGAGGTTCACCCCTCCACTTT. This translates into CASSPGQGGSPLHF.

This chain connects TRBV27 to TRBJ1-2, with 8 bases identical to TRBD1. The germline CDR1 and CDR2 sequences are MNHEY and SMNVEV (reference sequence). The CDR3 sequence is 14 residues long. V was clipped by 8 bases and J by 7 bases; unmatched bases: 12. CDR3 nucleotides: TGTGCCAGCTCCAGGGGGCCCCGGGGGCTTGGCTACACCTTC. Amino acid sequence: CASSRGPRGLGYTF.